This T cell receptor beta chain comes out of a study of regulatory T cells in long-lasting Graves disease. Points from the study as a whole: With approximately 3,000 shared public clonotypes, persistent patients exceeded new patients, who shared over 950.

In its sample, this clonotype was seen many times. What it binds is not known. V was clipped by 6 bases and J by 1 base; unmatched bases: 2. From germline, CDR1 is KGHSH and CDR2 LQKENI. This CDR3 has 13 amino acids. Time point given: newly diagnosed GD, antithyroid drugs for less than 3 months. After RNA was extracted from PBMCs, the TCR library was made from it. Investigators prepared the TCR beta libraries by applying iRepertoire HTBI primers and Arm-PCR of CDR3 regions. TCRdb reprocessed the multiplex PCR reads via MiXCR and lists one record per CDR3 protein. The sample consists of about 460,000 distinct CDR3 sequences, 14% of them appearing once. These same data were also listed under a study on T cells in Graves' hyperthyroidism and ophthalmopathy. Turning to that study: The TCR CDR3 was amplified in a first-round RT-PCR using the HTBI primer set. The model forecast ophthalmopathy, anticipating it by a median around 6.5 months before onset.

The sequencing here drew on peripheral blood mononuclear cells (PBMCs), taken at new diagnosis, from a patient treated with antithyroid drugs. This clonotype was obtained from a woman in her fifties or sixties with Graves disease. The chain recombines TRBV18 with TRBJ2-5; 7 nucleotides match TRBD1. CDR3 sequence: CASSGQLQETQYF. For the CDR3, the DNA is TGTGCCAGCTCGGGACAGCTCCAAGAGACCCAGTACTTC.